Given below is one T cell receptor (beta chain) in context. What it binds is not known. Extracted from the samples, RNA was reverse transcribed into cDNA to serve as the sequencing template. Using immunoSEQ multiplex PCR, the repertoire was profiled, and TCRdb retains in-frame clones only, with some absent. There are around 160,000 clones in the sample; 75% to 90% occur only once, and less than 15% lies in the top ten. These data originate in a study of CD8+ T cells in alopecia areata. Study results and limitations: In patients, TCRs were shared less clearly than in mice, and HLA may possibly be involved.

Lesional scalp punch biopsies and peripheral blood were collected from alopecia areata patients. The material sequenced was CD8+ T cells sorted from blood, taken at week 0. The TCR sequence derives from a human donor with alopecia areata.

CDR3 sequence: CAWSVRGNEQYF. The CDR3 DNA sequence: TGTGCCTGGAGTGTAAGGGGCAACGAGCAGTACTTC. The J gene is TRBJ2-7, the V gene TRBV30, with D possibly being TRBD1 (5 bases). V gave up 0 bases and J gave up 5 bases, with 8 bases separating them. Per the germline V gene, CDR1 is GTSNPN and CDR2 is SVGIG (reference sequence). This CDR3 comprises 12 residues.